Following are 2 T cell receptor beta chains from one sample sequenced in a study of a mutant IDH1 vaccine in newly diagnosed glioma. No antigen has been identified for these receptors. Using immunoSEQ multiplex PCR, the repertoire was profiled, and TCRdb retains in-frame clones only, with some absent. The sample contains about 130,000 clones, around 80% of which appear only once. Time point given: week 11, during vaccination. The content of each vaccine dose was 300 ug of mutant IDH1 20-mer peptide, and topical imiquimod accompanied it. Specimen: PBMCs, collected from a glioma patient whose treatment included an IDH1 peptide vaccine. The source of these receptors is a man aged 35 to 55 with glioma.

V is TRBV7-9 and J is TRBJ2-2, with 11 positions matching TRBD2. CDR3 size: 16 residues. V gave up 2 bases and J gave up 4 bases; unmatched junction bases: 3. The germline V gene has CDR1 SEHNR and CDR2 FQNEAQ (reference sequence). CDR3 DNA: TGTGCCAGCAGCTTAACTAGCGGGAGAGGCACCGGGGAGCTGTTTTTT. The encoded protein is CASSLTSGRGTGELFF.

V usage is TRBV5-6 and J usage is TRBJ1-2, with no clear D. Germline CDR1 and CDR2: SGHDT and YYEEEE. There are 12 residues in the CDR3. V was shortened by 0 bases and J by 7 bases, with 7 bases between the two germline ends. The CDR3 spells CASSLGGSGYTF. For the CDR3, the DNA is TGTGCCAGCAGCTTGGGAGGATCTGGCTACACCTTC.